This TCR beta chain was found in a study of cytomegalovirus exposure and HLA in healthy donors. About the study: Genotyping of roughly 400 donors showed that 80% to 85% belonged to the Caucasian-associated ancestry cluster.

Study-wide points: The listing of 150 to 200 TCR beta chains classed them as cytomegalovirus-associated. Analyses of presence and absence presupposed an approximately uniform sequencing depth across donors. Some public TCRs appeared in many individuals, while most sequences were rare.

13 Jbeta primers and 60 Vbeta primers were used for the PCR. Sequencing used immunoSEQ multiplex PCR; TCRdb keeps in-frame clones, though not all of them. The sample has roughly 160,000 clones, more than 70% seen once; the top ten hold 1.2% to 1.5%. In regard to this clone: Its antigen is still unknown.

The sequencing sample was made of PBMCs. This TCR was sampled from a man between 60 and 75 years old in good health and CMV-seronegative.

The CDR3 region is CASSLGRGTYGYTF. The DNA for the CDR3 is TGTGCCAGCAGTTTGGGCAGGGGGACGTATGGCTACACCTTC. The chain is built from TRBV27 and TRBJ1-2, with 7 bases identical to TRBD1. Germline V CDR1 and CDR2: MNHEY, SMNVEV (reference sequence). The CDR3 spans 14 residues. The junction had 6 bases not matched to a gene; V was cut back by 3 bases and J by 5 bases.